A selection of T cell receptor beta chains follows, all from one sample in a study of cytomegalovirus exposure and HLA in healthy donors. The protocol was immunoSEQ multiplex PCR, while the TCRdb copy is restricted to in-frame clones and leaves out a portion. This table holds 150,000 to 200,000 clones, around 82% found once. Sequencing was performed on PBMCs. The receptors were sampled from a boy between 2 and 10 years old in good health and CMV-seronegative. Both conserved end residues are part of each CDR3. The D gene is left open where the match is weak. Size values are once, few and many counts, or a class for expanded clones, and some rows have none.

>NA|TRBV7-6|TRBJ2-7|NA
TGTGCCAGCAGCTCCCCGGGGGAACAGATGGACGAGCAGTACTTC
CASSSPGEQMDEQYF
>TRBD1|TRBV30|TRBJ1-1|NA
TGTGCCTGGAGTCGTCCCGGGACAGGGGCAGGGGCTTTCTTT
CAWSRPGTGAGAFF
>TRBD1|TRBV5-4|TRBJ1-2|NA
TGTGCCAGCAGCTTACGGGACAGCCTTTATGGCTACACCTTC
CASSLRDSLYGYTF
>TRBD1|TRBV12-5|TRBJ1-1|NA
TGTGCTAGTGGTTTTTCAGGGGGTCTTGAAGCTTTCTTT
CASGFSGGLEAFF
>TRBD2|TRBV6-1|TRBJ2-7|NA
TGTGCCAGCTCCGGACTAGCGGGAGGGTACGAGCAGTACTTC
CASSGLAGGYEQYF
>TRBD2|TRBV11-2|TRBJ2-7|NA
TGTGCCAGCAGCTTAGTCGCGGGAGGTTCGCGGCAGTACTTC
CASSLVAGGSRQYF
>NA|TRBV4-1|TRBJ2-3|once
TGCGCCAGCAGCCAAGATCAGCCGCGGGCCCCCACAGATACGCAGTATTTT
CASSQDQPRAPTDTQYF
>NA|TRBV28|TRBJ1-1|NA
TGTGCCAGCAGTTTATGGGGAGGGGGGAACACTGAAGCTTTCTTT
CASSLWGGGNTEAFF
>NA|TRBV4-1|TRBJ2-1|NA
TGCGCCAGCAGCCAGCCTATTGGGACTTACAATGAGCAGTTCTTC
CASSQPIGTYNEQFF
>TRBD1|TRBV4-2|TRBJ2-1|NA
TGTGCCAGCAGCCAAGATACAGGCTGGACAGGGGTGGACAATGAGCAGTTCTTC
CASSQDTGWTGVDNEQFF
>TRBD1|TRBV27|TRBJ2-7|NA
TGTGCCAGCAGTTCCGGGACAGGGGGCGCGGGCTCCTACGAGCAGTACTTC
CASSSGTGGAGSYEQYF
>TRBD1|TRBV28|TRBJ1-1|NA
TGTGCCAGCAGGACAGGGGACCTGAACACTGAAGCTTTCTTT
CASRTGDLNTEAFF
>TRBD1|TRBV10-3|TRBJ1-1|NA
TGTGCCATCAGTGAGTCGGGACAGAAGGGGGAAGCTTTCTTT
CAISESGQKGEAFF
>NA|TRBV14|TRBJ2-1|NA
TGTGCCAGCAGCCAATCAGGCAATGAGCAGTTCTTC
CASSQSGNEQFF
>TRBD2|TRBV18|TRBJ2-7|NA
TGTGCCAGCTCGGGGGGGACTAGCGGAAACTACGAGCAGTACTTC
CASSGGTSGNYEQYF
>TRBD1|TRBV13|TRBJ2-1|NA
TGTGCCAGCAGCCCAGGGGGTTACAATGATGGTTTAGGGCAGTTCTTC
CASSPGGYNDGLGQFF
>NA|TRBV5-4|TRBJ1-1|few
TGTGCCAGCAGCTTGGGTGACAGGAACACTGAAGCTTTCTTT
CASSLGDRNTEAFF